This is a list of T cell receptor beta chains from one sample in a study of blood T cell repertoires in COVID-19. Profiled with immunoSEQ multiplex PCR; TCRdb holds only in-frame clones, not every one. The data show approximately 160,000 clones, over 75% seen once. The sample taken for sequencing was peripheral blood. These receptors were obtained from a human donor in a cohort sampled during active COVID-19. CDR3s include the opening cysteine and the closing phenylalanine or tryptophan. Fields, in order: V gene, clone size, J gene, D gene, CDR3 protein, CDR3 DNA. D genes are given only for firm matches. Where a row states a size, it is once, few, many or the class of an expanded clone; other rows omit it.

>TRBV7-2|NA|TRBJ2-7|NA
CASSLSGAYEQYF
TGTGCCAGCAGCTTATCCGGAGCCTACGAGCAGTACTTC
>TRBV6-5|NA|TRBJ2-3|TRBD1
CASSYSTGGITDTQYF
TGTGCCAGCAGTTATTCGACAGGGGGAATCACAGATACGCAGTATTTT
>TRBV12-3/TRBV12-4|NA|TRBJ2-7|TRBD2
CASSPTGGGEQYF
TGTGCCAGCAGTCCCACCGGGGGAGGGGAGCAGTACTTC
>TRBV4-1|NA|TRBJ2-7|NA
CASSQDLWGRSYEQYF
TGCGCCAGCAGCCAAGATCTATGGGGCCGTTCCTACGAGCAGTACTTC
>TRBV5-6|NA|TRBJ2-7|TRBD1
CASSLAAGGDEQYF
TGTGCCAGCAGCTTGGCGGCAGGGGGTGACGAGCAGTACTTC
>TRBV3-1/TRBV3-2|NA|TRBJ2-3|NA
CASSVTPSHTDTQYF
TGTGCCAGCAGCGTGACACCAAGCCACACAGATACGCAGTATTTT
>TRBV7-9|NA|TRBJ1-2|NA
CASSPDSSLYGYTF
TGTGCCAGCAGCCCGGACAGTTCCCTGTATGGCTACACCTTC
>TRBV19|few|TRBJ1-3|NA
CASSPGSSGNTIYF
TGTGCCAGTAGTCCCGGGAGCTCTGGAAACACCATATATTTT
>TRBV21-1|NA|TRBJ2-7|NA
CASSKATGGDEQYF
TGTGCCAGCAGCAAAGCAACAGGGGGGGACGAGCAGTACTTC
>TRBV10-2|NA|TRBJ1-2|TRBD1
CASSWTGGSGYTF
TGCGCCAGCAGTTGGACAGGGGGAAGTGGCTACACCTTC
>TRBV2|NA|TRBJ2-7|NA
CASSTPLGGPRYEQYF
TGTGCCAGCTCAACCCCTCTGGGGGGTCCCCGGTACGAGCAGTACTTC
>TRBV5-1|NA|TRBJ1-1|NA
CASSLAQAMNTEAFF
TGCGCCAGCAGCTTGGCCCAGGCCATGAACACTGAAGCTTTCTTT
>TRBV7-3|NA|TRBJ2-1|NA
CASSLTAATYNEQFF
TGTGCCAGCAGCTTAACAGCGGCCACCTACAATGAGCAGTTCTTC
>TRBV28|NA|TRBJ1-5|NA
CASSLGGYSNQPQHF
TGTGCCAGCAGTTTAGGCGGATATAGCAATCAGCCCCAGCATTTT
>TRBV7-9|NA|TRBJ1-1|NA
CASSLTGNTEAFF
TGTGCCAGCAGTCTTACAGGGAACACTGAAGCTTTCTTT
>TRBV5-1|NA|TRBJ2-7|NA
CASSALAEGSEQYF
TGCGCCAGCAGCGCGCTCGCGGAAGGGAGCGAGCAGTACTTC
>TRBV7-8|NA|TRBJ2-2|TRBD2
CASSLGAGLAGKNTGELFF
TGTGCCAGCAGCTTAGGCGCAGGACTAGCGGGAAAAAACACCGGGGAGCTGTTTTTT
>TRBV25-1|NA|TRBJ2-1|TRBD1
CASSQQGRNNEQFF
TGTGCCAGCAGTCAACAGGGGCGGAACAATGAGCAGTTCTTC
>TRBV2|NA|TRBJ2-1|NA
CASLRDPGYEQFF
TGTGCCAGCCTGCGGGATCCGGGGTATGAGCAGTTCTTC
>TRBV29-1|few|TRBJ1-1|NA
CSVDPRGANTEAFF
TGCAGCGTTGACCCCCGTGGGGCGAACACTGAAGCTTTCTTT
>TRBV9|NA|TRBJ1-3|NA
CASSVESQGFSGNTIYF
TGTGCCAGCAGCGTAGAGTCCCAGGGTTTCTCTGGAAACACCATATATTTT
>TRBV9|NA|TRBJ2-1|TRBD2
CASSVRLAGDEQFF
TGTGCCAGCAGCGTCCGGCTAGCGGGAGATGAGCAGTTCTTC
>TRBV4-3|NA|TRBJ2-3|NA
CASSQEGHTDTQYF
TGCGCCAGCAGCCAAGAGGGGCACACAGATACGCAGTATTTT
>TRBV7-2|NA|TRBJ1-2|TRBD1
CASSSGQGFSSLEYGYTF
TGTGCCAGCAGCTCGGGACAGGGCTTTTCATCGTTGGAGTATGGCTACACCTTC
>TRBV7-8|NA|TRBJ2-2|NA
CASSYPRDTRNTGELFF
TGTGCCAGCAGCTACCCCCGGGACACCAGGAACACCGGGGAGCTGTTTTTT
>TRBV27|NA|TRBJ2-7|NA
CASSLSRTTRSYEQYF
TGTGCCAGCAGTTTATCGAGGACTACCCGCTCCTACGAGCAGTACTTC
>TRBV27|once|TRBJ2-2|NA
CASSLTGNTGELFF
TGTGCCAGCAGTTTGACGGGTAACACCGGGGAGCTGTTTTTT
>TRBV20-1|NA|TRBJ2-7|TRBD1
CSVRTGVEQYF
TGCAGTGTCCGGACAGGGGTAGAGCAGTACTTC
>TRBV4-3|NA|TRBJ1-1|NA
CASSQEGGGMNTEAFF
TGCGCCAGCAGCCAAGAGGGGGGGGGAATGAACACTGAAGCTTTCTTT
>TRBV5-1|NA|TRBJ2-5|TRBD2
CASSPPGLAGQETQYF
TGCGCCAGCAGCCCCCCGGGACTAGCGGGCCAAGAGACCCAGTACTTC
>TRBV5-6|NA|TRBJ2-1|NA
CASSLSGGAGYNEQFF
TGTGCCAGCAGCTTAAGTGGGGGGGCCGGCTACAATGAGCAGTTCTTC
>TRBV28|NA|TRBJ1-1|NA
CASRRLGAEAFF
TGTGCCAGCAGACGACTAGGGGCTGAAGCTTTCTTT
>TRBV10-3|NA|TRBJ1-2|TRBD1
CAISDQNFRDRGFVYGYTF
TGTGCCATCAGTGACCAAAATTTCCGGGACAGGGGGTTTGTCTATGGCTACACCTTC
>TRBV4-3|NA|TRBJ1-1|NA
CASSLEGPGTEAFF
TGCGCCAGCAGCCTAGAGGGGCCTGGGACTGAAGCTTTCTTT
>TRBV3-1/TRBV3-2|NA|TRBJ2-2|TRBD1
CASSQPGGGELFF
TGTGCCAGCAGCCAGCCAGGGGGCGGGGAGCTGTTTTTT
>TRBV30|NA|TRBJ2-7|NA
CAWRVGSYEQYF
TGTGCCTGGAGGGTCGGTTCCTACGAGCAGTACTTC
>TRBV19|NA|TRBJ2-7|NA
CASSIGHPLEQYF
TGTGCCAGTAGTATAGGACATCCCCTCGAGCAGTACTTC